A selection of T cell receptor beta chains follows, all from one sample in a study of blood T cell repertoires in COVID-19. Libraries were prepared by immunoSEQ multiplex PCR; TCRdb keeps only in-frame clonotypes and omits some of them. The sample shows about 250,000 clones, approximately 90% of them seen only once. Input material: peripheral blood. The source is a woman between 25 and 40 years old with COVID-19, enrolled during active disease. The conserved cysteine and the conserved F or W are not part of the CDR3 here.

J gene: TRBJ1-1; V gene: TRBV11-2; CDR3 protein: ASRLGASTALNTEAF
J gene: TRBJ1-1; V gene: TRBV13; CDR3 protein: ASSTGETEAF
J gene: TRBJ2-2; V gene: TRBV4-1; CDR3 protein: ASSQDVLAGEAGELF
J gene: TRBJ1-2; V gene: TRBV15; CDR3 protein: ATSPGQGVGGYT
J gene: TRBJ2-5; V gene: TRBV5-1; CDR3 protein: ASSFQGEETQY
J gene: TRBJ2-1; V gene: TRBV11-2; CDR3 protein: ASVLADSSYYNEQF
J gene: TRBJ1-4; V gene: TRBV28; CDR3 protein: ASSPDRARKLF
J gene: TRBJ2-1; V gene: TRBV4-3; CDR3 protein: ASSQRGRGATYNEQF
J gene: TRBJ2-3; V gene: TRBV29-1; CDR3 protein: SVDPSSTDTQY
J gene: TRBJ1-2; V gene: TRBV6-6; CDR3 protein: ASSYSTGQGHYGYT
J gene: TRBJ2-7; V gene: TRBV12-3/TRBV12-4; CDR3 protein: ASSLGGGYEQY
J gene: TRBJ1-4; V gene: TRBV24-1; CDR3 protein: ATSDSGVNEKLF
J gene: TRBJ2-3; V gene: TRBV4-3; CDR3 protein: ASSQVRGTDTQY
J gene: TRBJ2-5; V gene: TRBV12-3/TRBV12-4; CDR3 protein: ASSLARDETQY
J gene: TRBJ2-2; V gene: TRBV10-3; CDR3 protein: AILGGTGELF
J gene: TRBJ1-6; V gene: TRBV19; CDR3 protein: ASRKARTGESPLH
J gene: TRBJ1-4; V gene: TRBV6-5; CDR3 protein: ASSTGTAKNEKLF
J gene: TRBJ2-1; V gene: TRBV5-1; CDR3 protein: ASSLSPTSGGNEQF
J gene: TRBJ1-3; V gene: TRBV5-1; CDR3 protein: ASSFQTGNTIY
J gene: TRBJ2-1; V gene: TRBV12-5; CDR3 protein: ASGLVGSNEQF
J gene: TRBJ1-5; V gene: TRBV6-5; CDR3 protein: ASSPGGSPQH
J gene: TRBJ2-1; V gene: TRBV6-5; CDR3 protein: ASSYSGPVMEQF
J gene: TRBJ2-3; V gene: TRBV7-2; CDR3 protein: ASTRRLAGGDTQY
J gene: TRBJ2-1; V gene: TRBV27; CDR3 protein: ASSLSRGSNEQF
J gene: TRBJ2-7; V gene: TRBV28; CDR3 protein: ASSSQAPAYEQY
J gene: TRBJ1-6; V gene: TRBV18; CDR3 protein: ASSPEEGDSPLH
J gene: TRBJ1-2; V gene: TRBV5-1; CDR3 protein: ASSLASMTGSNYGYT
J gene: TRBJ2-5; V gene: TRBV2; CDR3 protein: ASSERQGVETQY